Following are 29 T cell receptor beta chains from one sample sequenced in a study of blood T cell repertoires in COVID-19. Clones were sequenced by immunoSEQ multiplex PCR, and TCRdb holds only the in-frame ones, with some missing. Here the sample spans under 450,000 clones, roughly nine tenths being singletons. The sample was PBMCs or T cells enriched from blood (not recorded which). All receptors come from a middle-aged woman who had been exposed to COVID-19.

This CDR3 is CASRQRDRTEAFF. The CDR3 bases are TGTGCCAGCAGACAACGAGACAGGACTGAAGCTTTCTTT. The rearrangement links TRBV12-3 or TRBV12-4 to TRBJ1-1, with D tentatively TRBD1 (6 bases). Trimming left V 6 bases short and J 5 bases short, with 13 bases between. This CDR3 is built from 13 residues.

The V and J genes are TRBV6-1 and TRBJ2-1; 7 bases are a match to TRBD1. V trimming: 3 bases; J trimming: 9 bases; junction bases outside the gene matches: 11. Germline assignment: CDR1 MNHNS and CDR2 SASEGT. This CDR3 comprises 15 residues. This chain's CDR3 is CASSDSDRRPPEQFF. The CDR3, as DNA: TGTGCCAGCAGTGATTCGGACAGGAGACCCCCTGAGCAGTTCTTC.

This chain links TRBV5-8 with TRBJ1-1; TRBD1 is a possible D gene (5 bases). Per germline, CDR1 SGHTS and CDR2 YDEGEE. Trimming removed 0 bases from V and 3 bases from J, with 12 bases in between. The CDR3 is 15 residues long. The CDR3 loop is CASSLAGGRDTEAFF. The CDR3 DNA reads TGTGCCAGCAGCTTGGCCGGGGGGAGGGACACTGAAGCTTTCTTT.

This chain links TRBV5-1 with TRBJ2-5, with D uncertain. The CDR3 contains 11 residues. V was shortened by 7 bases and J by 5 bases, with 9 bases between the two germline ends. Germline CDR1 SGHRS, CDR2 YFSETQ. CDR3 nucleotides: TGCGCCAGCCAGGTCGCGGAGACCCAGTACTTC. Its protein product is CASQVAETQYF.

A single count supports this clone. The rearrangement links TRBV24-1 to TRBJ1-4; TRBD1 agrees at 8 bases. Losses at the gene ends were 9 bases for V and 0 bases for J; bases not matched to a gene: 5. Germline V gives CDR1 KGHDR, CDR2 SFDVKD. The CDR3 has 15 residues. CDR3 in amino acids: CATGTGPATNEKLFF. In nucleotides, the CDR3 is TGTGCCACCGGGACAGGACCTGCAACTAATGAAAAACTGTTTTTT.

This clone was observed a few times. The chain combines TRBV30 with TRBJ1-1; the D gene is possibly TRBD1 (5 bases). V lost 0 bases and J 10 bases, leaving 18 bases between the germline ends. The germline V gene encodes CDR1 GTSNPN and CDR2 SVGIG (reference sequence). The CDR3 runs to 14 residues. CDR3 in DNA: TGTGCCTGGAGTGTCGGCAGCGGTAGGGGAGGAGCTTTCTTT. Encoded protein: CAWSVGSGRGGAFF. Complete variable domain (other parts from reference TRBV30 and TRBJ1-1): SQTIHQWPATLVQPVGSPLSLECTVEGTSNPNLYWYRQAAGRGLQLLFYSVGIGQISSEVPQNLSASRPQDRQFILSSKKLLLSDSGFYLCAWSVGSGRGGAFFGQGTRLTVV.

This clone was seen more than once but under ten times. The chain links TRBV7-2 to TRBJ2-7, with TRBD2 matching over 11 bases. The CDR3 runs to 15 residues. Germline lookup yields CDR1 SGHTA and CDR2 FQGNSA. After removal of 6 bases from V and 2 bases from J, the junction contained 6 bases not matched to a gene. CDR3: CASRTSGDSTYEQYF. CDR3 DNA: TGTGCCAGCAGGACTAGCGGGGATTCTACCTACGAGCAGTACTTC.

This chain connects TRBV30 to TRBJ1-1; 7 bases align to TRBD1. Germline trimming cut 5 bases from V and 5 bases from J; bases unmatched to any gene: 8. Germline-derived CDR1 and CDR2 are GTSNPN and SVGIG (reference sequence). This CDR3 region has 13 residues. In nucleotides, the CDR3 is TGTGCCTGGGGAGGACAGGTGGGGACTGAAGCTTTCTTT. Its translation: CAWGGQVGTEAFF.

V gene TRBV4-1 combines with J gene TRBJ1-2; TRBD1 might be the D (6 bases). Germline CDR1 reads MGHRA; CDR2 reads YSYEKL. The V gene lost 4 bases and the J gene lost 8 bases, with 11 bases spanning the gap. This CDR3 contains 12 residues. Here the CDR3 reads CASSPRGGGYTF. CDR3 in DNA: TGCGCCAGCAGCCCGAGAGGGGGAGGCTACACCTTC.

The CDR3 region is CASSQGAGVNSPLHF. In DNA, the CDR3 is TGTGCCAGCAGCCAAGGGGCAGGGGTCAATTCACCCCTCCACTTT. The genes are TRBV3-1 (or the pseudogene TRBV3-2) and TRBJ1-6, with D maybe TRBD1 (6 bases). V was clipped by 1 base and J by 7 bases, with 11 bases between them. This CDR3 contains 15 residues. CDR1 and CDR2 (germline): LGHDT, YNNKEL (reference sequence).

In this sample, this clone turned up once. The chain recombines TRBV19 with TRBJ1-1; D not certain. This CDR3 is 13 amino acids long. From germline, CDR1 is LNHDA and CDR2 SQIVND (reference sequence). V was clipped by 1 base and J by 5 bases, with 8 bases between them. The CDR3 DNA is TGTGCCAGTAGTATAGTACGGGGAACTGAAGCTTTCTTT. Residues: CASSIVRGTEAFF.

CDR3 nucleotides: TGTGCCAGCAGTTACTCCGGGGGTCCCTACGAGCAGTACTTC. Its protein product is CASSYSGGPYEQYF. V usage is TRBV6-5 and J usage is TRBJ2-7; maybe TRBD2 (6 bases). Germline values: CDR1 MNHEY, CDR2 SVGAGI. The V end lost 0 bases, the J end lost 2 bases, and 8 bases lay between the germline ends. There are 14 residues in the CDR3.

This clone appeared once. V and J are TRBV5-6 and TRBJ2-1; 10 bases are shared with TRBD2. The length of the CDR3 is 15 residues. Germline CDR1 is SGHDT and CDR2 is YYEEEE. Trimming at V came to 4 bases and at J to 8 bases, leaving 9 bases not matched to a gene. The CDR3 reads CASSPRVAGGHEQFF. CDR3 DNA sequence: TGTGCCAGCAGCCCTCGGGTAGCGGGGGGCCATGAGCAGTTCTTC.

J is TRBJ2-3 and V is TRBV10-3, with TRBD1 as a possible D gene (6 bases). V was pared by 4 bases and J by 4 bases, with 12 bases between. CDR3 length: 14 amino acids. Germline CDR1 reads ENHRY; CDR2 reads SYGVKD. CDR3 region: CAISAWQGSDTQYF. CDR3 DNA sequence: TGTGCCATCAGTGCTTGGCAGGGGTCAGATACGCAGTATTTT.

The chain carries TRBV3-1 (or the pseudogene TRBV3-2) and TRBJ1-1; D is unresolved. The CDR3 length is 16 residues. Trimming cost V 4 bases and J 0 bases, with 15 bases left between them. Looked up from germline, CDR1 is LGHDT and CDR2 is YNNKEL (reference sequence). CDR3 DNA: TGTGCCAGCAGCCCTGCGGGAAACCGCATGAACACTGAAGCTTTCTTT. It yields the protein CASSPAGNRMNTEAFF.

The chain joins TRBV11-3 to TRBJ1-1, with D perhaps TRBD1 (6 bases). V dropped 0 bases and J dropped 1 base, with 9 bases sitting between them. The CDR3 has 15 amino acids. Germline assignment: CDR1 SGHNT and CDR2 YENEEA. The CDR3: CASSLEGAENTEAFF. CDR3 in DNA: TGTGCCAGCAGCTTAGAGGGGGCGGAGAACACTGAAGCTTTCTTT.

The chain combines TRBV2 with TRBJ1-3; D unclear. CDR3 length: 13 amino acids. The V end lost 4 bases, the J end lost 7 bases, and 11 bases lay between the germline ends. Germline V gene lookup returns CDR1 SNHLY and CDR2 FYNNEI. The CDR3 nucleotides are TGTGCCAGCAGTGCCGAGGTCTTGAACACCATATATTTT. It translates to CASSAEVLNTIYF.

The chain uses TRBV12-3 or TRBV12-4 and TRBJ1-2; D gene unclear. V was shortened by 4 bases and J by 5 bases, with 11 bases between the two germline ends. This CDR3 is built from 13 residues. Here the CDR3 DNA reads TGTGCCAGCAGTTCCCGTTCCGGTTATGGCTACACCTTC. Protein product: CASSSRSGYGYTF.

CDR3 in amino acids: CASSLKTSGGYSYEQYF. DNA for the CDR3: TGTGCCAGCAGCTTAAAAACTAGCGGGGGGTACTCCTACGAGCAGTACTTC. The chain recombines TRBV7-2 with TRBJ2-7; 12 bases match TRBD2. V lost 2 bases and J lost 0; bases outside the gene matches: 5. This CDR3 contains 17 residues. CDR1 and CDR2 (germline): SGHTA, FQGNSA. The variable domain in full, completed from reference TRBV7-2 and TRBJ2-7, reads GAGVSQSPSNKVTEKGKDVELRCDPISGHTALYWYRQSLGQGLEFLIYFQGNSAPDKSGLPSDRFSAERTGGSVSTLTIQRTQQEDSAVYLCASSLKTSGGYSYEQYFGPGTRLTVT.

The V call is TRBV5-6, the J call TRBJ1-1, with 11 bases that match TRBD1. CDR3 length equals 16 residues. The germline gives CDR1 SGHDT, CDR2 YYEEEE. J lost 3 bases, V lost 2 bases, and 6 bases had no gene match. Here the CDR3 DNA reads TGTGCCAGCAGCTTTGGACAGGGGGCCAGGGACACTGAAGCTTTCTTT. This translates into CASSFGQGARDTEAFF.

The rearrangement links TRBV6-5 to TRBJ1-4; D is unclear. This CDR3 is built from 15 residues. V was trimmed by 0 bases and J by 7 bases, leaving 12 bases between them. Germline V gene lookup returns CDR1 MNHEY and CDR2 SVGAGI. The chain's CDR3 is CASSYSEGLGEKLFF. The CDR3 DNA reads as TGTGCCAGCAGTTACTCGGAGGGTTTGGGTGAAAAACTGTTTTTT.

The chain carries TRBV12-3 or TRBV12-4 and TRBJ1-1; possible D gene TRBD1, 6 bases. The CDR3 contains 12 residues. V lost 2 bases to trimming and J lost 8 bases, with 9 bases between them. CDR3 protein: CASSLWGGEAFF. The CDR3 DNA reads TGTGCCAGCAGTTTATGGGGGGGCGAAGCTTTCTTT.

The rearrangement uses TRBV5-1 and TRBJ2-7; D not certain. The germline CDR1 and CDR2 sequences are SGHRS and YFSETQ. The CDR3 has 13 amino acids. V gave up 5 bases and J gave up 1 base, with 10 bases separating them. CDR3 sequence reads: CASRSLNSYEQYF. CDR3 DNA: TGCGCCAGCAGGTCGTTAAATTCCTACGAGCAGTACTTC.

The chain is built from TRBV7-2 and TRBJ2-7; 9 bases are a match to TRBD2. There are 14 residues in the CDR3. The germline V gene has CDR1 SGHTA and CDR2 FQGNSA. Trimming cost V 5 bases and J 3 bases; bases outside gene matches: 5. The CDR3 sequence is CASSATSGRYEQYF. CDR3 coding DNA: TGTGCCAGCAGCGCGACTAGCGGTCGCTACGAGCAGTACTTC.

In DNA, the CDR3 is TGCAGCGTCCTCACAGGGGAAGGTGGCTACACCTTC. It translates to CSVLTGEGGYTF. V and J are TRBV29-1 and TRBJ1-2; TRBD1 agrees at 7 bases. Per the germline V gene, CDR1 is SQVTM and CDR2 is ANQGSEA. V gave up 6 bases and J gave up 7 bases; unmatched junction bases: 8. The CDR3 totals 12 residues. Filled out from reference TRBV29-1 and TRBJ1-2, the complete variable domain reads SAVISQKPSRDICQRGTSLTIQCQVDSQVTMMFWYRQQPGQSLTLIATANQGSEATYESGFVIDKFPISRPNLTFSTLTVSNMSPEDSSIYLCSVLTGEGGYTFGSGTRLTVV.

There are a few counts of this clone. The V call is TRBV5-4, the J call TRBJ1-6, with TRBD1 identical over 9 bases. The V gene's germline CDR1 is SGHNT and CDR2 YYREEE (reference sequence). V dropped 3 bases and J dropped 5; count of bases not matched to a gene: 3. CDR3 length equals 15 residues. In nucleotides, the CDR3 is TGTGCCAGCAGCTCCGGGACAGGGAATAATTCACCCCTCCACTTT. It specifies CASSSGTGNNSPLHF.

CDR3 coding DNA: TGTGCCAGTAGCGCTCCTACCGGGACTAGCGGGGGGACGCAGTATTTT. It specifies CASSAPTGTSGGTQYF. V usage is TRBV19 and J usage is TRBJ2-3, with 15 bases identical to TRBD2. This CDR3 is built from 16 residues. The V gene's germline CDR1 is LNHDA and CDR2 SQIVND (reference sequence). After removal of 6 bases from V and 9 bases from J, the junction contained 10 bases not matched to a gene.

The V gene is TRBV11-3, the J gene TRBJ2-7; 12 positions agree with TRBD1. V shed 5 bases and J 4 bases; nucleotides not matched to a gene: 6. The CDR3 is 15 residues long. Germline CDR1 is SGHNT and CDR2 is YENEEA. CDR3 in DNA: TGTGCCAGCAGCGCCCGGGACAGGGGGCGATACGAGCAGTACTTC. This sequence encodes CASSARDRGRYEQYF.

This sequence joins TRBV12-5 and TRBJ2-3; unclear D gene. From germline, CDR1 is LGHNT and CDR2 FRNRAP. The CDR3 runs to 13 residues. V was clipped by 5 bases and J by 0 bases, with 6 bases between them. CDR3 protein: CASGKQSTDTQYF. In DNA form, the CDR3 reads TGTGCTAGTGGTAAGCAAAGCACAGATACGCAGTATTTT.